Below are 11 T cell receptor beta chains sequenced from a single sample in a study of T cell responses to AZD1222 COVID-19 vaccine. The method was immunoSEQ multiplex PCR; TCRdb's version includes in-frame clones alone and lacks a portion of them. The sample includes 120,000 or so clones, approximately 86% of them seen just once. The specimen was peripheral blood, collected on day 0 of AZD1222 vaccination. Receptor source: an adult in good health.

The rearrangement links TRBV5-1 to TRBJ1-2; 8 nucleotides agree with TRBD1. The CDR3 totals 14 residues. Trimming removed 0 bases from V and 7 bases from J; junction bases left unmatched: 5. Germline loops: CDR1 SGHRS, CDR2 YFSETQ. The CDR3 spells CASSLGTGSVGYTF. CDR3 bases: TGCGCCAGCAGCTTGGGGACAGGGTCGGTTGGCTACACCTTC.

This chain joins TRBV27 and TRBJ1-1; maybe TRBD1 (5 bases). Germline V lookup: CDR1 MNHEY, CDR2 SMNVEV (reference sequence). V lost 5 bases and J 2 bases, leaving 12 bases between the germline ends. This CDR3 has 14 residues. CDR3 region: CASSRGRLNTEAFF. CDR3 nucleotide sequence: TGTGCCAGCAGTCGGGGACGGTTAAACACTGAAGCTTTCTTT.

V is TRBV5-6 and J is TRBJ2-2; D might be TRBD2 (6 bases). This CDR3 contains 16 residues. The V gene lost 4 bases and the J gene lost 3 bases, with 16 bases spanning the gap. The V gene's germline CDR1 is SGHDT and CDR2 YYEEEE. CDR3 nucleotide sequence: TGTGCCAGCAGCCTGCATGGGCGGGGTCACACCGGGGAGCTGTTTTTT. It encodes CASSLHGRGHTGELFF. Using reference TRBV5-6 and TRBJ2-2 for the parts outside the CDR3, the full variable domain is DAGVTQSPTHLIKTRGQQVTLRCSPKSGHDTVSWYQQALGQGPQFIFQYYEEEERQRGNFPDRFSGHQFPNYSSELNVNALLLGDSALYLCASSLHGRGHTGELFFGEGSRLTVL.

This chain uses TRBV4-1 with TRBJ1-3, with unresolved D. The CDR3 totals 14 residues. The germline V gene encodes CDR1 MGHRA and CDR2 YSYEKL. Trimming stripped 2 bases from V and 0 bases from J, with 5 bases between. CDR3 sequence reads: CASSQQSSGNTIYF. The DNA of the CDR3 is TGCGCCAGCAGCCAACAGAGCTCTGGAAACACCATATATTTT.

The chain combines TRBV5-1 with TRBJ1-5; possibly TRBD1 for D (6 bases). This CDR3 has 15 residues. Germline-derived CDR1 and CDR2 are SGHRS and YFSETQ. V gave up 0 bases and J gave up 2 bases, with 9 bases separating them. The DNA for the CDR3 is TGCGCCAGCAGCTTGGCCAGGGGCCGCAATCAGCCCCAGCATTTT. Its translation is CASSLARGRNQPQHF.

The rearrangement joins TRBV28 to TRBJ2-3; TRBD1 is a possible D gene (5 bases). CDR3 length equals 11 residues. Germline values: CDR1 MDHEN, CDR2 SYDVKM. V was clipped by 3 bases and J by 9 bases, with 7 bases between them. CDR3 coding DNA: TGTGCCAGCAGTTTGGGGCCCACGCAGTATTTT. Its protein product is CASSLGPTQYF.

The chain links TRBV5-6 to TRBJ2-7, with D perhaps TRBD2 (6 bases). V gave up 1 base and J gave up 3 bases, with 8 bases separating them. Germline CDR1 SGHDT, CDR2 YYEEEE. CDR3 length equals 13 residues. The CDR3 nucleotides read TGTGCCAGCAGCTTGCCGGGAGACTACGAGCAGTACTTC. Protein sequence: CASSLPGDYEQYF.

The gene calls are TRBV7-9 and TRBJ2-7; possibly TRBD2 for D (6 bases). Trimming removed 4 bases from V and 2 bases from J, with 18 bases in between. Germline CDR1 reads SEHNR; CDR2 reads FQNEAQ (reference sequence). The CDR3 has 16 amino acids. The CDR3 loop is CASSSQAGRWAYEQYF. CDR3 nucleotides: TGTGCCAGCAGCTCTCAAGCAGGGAGGTGGGCCTACGAGCAGTACTTC.

The genes are TRBV29-1 and TRBJ1-2; the D is unclear. The CDR3 consists of 13 residues. With 3 bases removed from V and 5 bases from J, the gap between germline ends came to 13 bases. Germline V gives CDR1 SQVTM, CDR2 ANQGSEA. The DNA of the CDR3 is TGCAGCGTTGAGAGATCCGGGGTTTATGGCTACACCTTC. It translates to CSVERSGVYGYTF.

This clone was counted a few times. J is TRBJ1-2 and V is TRBV5-1; D gene uncertain. Germline CDR1 reads SGHRS; CDR2 reads YFSETQ. V was clipped by 4 bases and J by 2 bases, with 15 bases between them. The CDR3 runs to 15 residues. The CDR3, as DNA: TGCGCCAGCAGCCTAAATAGAGACCAAAACTATGGCTACACCTTC. This encodes CASSLNRDQNYGYTF.

There are a few counts of this clone. The genes are TRBV7-2 and TRBJ2-7; TRBD2 matches at 7 bases. There are 16 residues in the CDR3. Germline V gene sequence: CDR1 SGHTA, CDR2 FQGNSA. With V trimmed by 0 bases and J by 7 bases, 12 bases remained unmatched. This chain's CDR3 is CASSLARSSGGLEQYF. The CDR3 DNA sequence: TGTGCCAGCAGCTTAGCGCGATCTAGCGGTGGGTTGGAGCAGTACTTC.